This TCR beta chain stems from a study of molecular identifiers for immune sequencing clone quantification. Findings and caveats of the study: Spiked Jurkat TCR RNA from one cell was reportedly detectable among over 800,000 naive cells.

Libraries from naive CD8 cells were generated from approximately 20,000 to 1,000,000 sorted cells (with 10%, 30% or 50% RNA). There are 14 residues in the CDR3. Per germline, CDR1 LNHDA and CDR2 SQIVND (reference sequence). V was trimmed by 4 bases and J by 1 base, leaving 10 bases between them. This clonotype occurred many times. The antigen is unknown. Previously described methods and listed TCR primers were employed for the bulk TCR libraries. TCRdb reanalysed the PCR reads using MiXCR and keeps one entry per CDR3 protein. The top ten hold about 0.78% of the sample, which has under 800,000 distinct CDR3 sequences, 25% seen once.

This receptor was identified in a human donor in good health. Some libraries in this study had Jurkat cell RNA spiked in. The sequencing sample was made of naive CD8+ T cells from blood, with Jurkat cell RNA spiked in. The subset: FACS-sorted CD8+CD4-CCR7+CD45RA+ naive T cells. The J gene is TRBJ2-5, the V gene TRBV19; no clear D. The CDR3 DNA is TGTGCCAGTAGTACTTCCGCCAGCCAAGAGACCCAGTACTTC. This translates into CASSTSASQETQYF.